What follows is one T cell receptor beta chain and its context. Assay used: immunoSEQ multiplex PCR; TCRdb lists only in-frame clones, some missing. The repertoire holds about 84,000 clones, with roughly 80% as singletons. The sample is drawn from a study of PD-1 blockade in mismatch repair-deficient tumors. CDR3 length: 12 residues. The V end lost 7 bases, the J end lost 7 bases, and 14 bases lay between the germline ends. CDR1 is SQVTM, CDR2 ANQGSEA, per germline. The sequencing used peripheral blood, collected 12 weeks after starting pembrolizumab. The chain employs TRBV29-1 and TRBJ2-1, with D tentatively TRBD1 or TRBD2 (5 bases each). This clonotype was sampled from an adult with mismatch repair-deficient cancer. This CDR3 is CSGGSVQNEQFF. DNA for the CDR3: TGCAGCGGGGGGTCGGTCCAGAATGAGCAGTTCTTC.